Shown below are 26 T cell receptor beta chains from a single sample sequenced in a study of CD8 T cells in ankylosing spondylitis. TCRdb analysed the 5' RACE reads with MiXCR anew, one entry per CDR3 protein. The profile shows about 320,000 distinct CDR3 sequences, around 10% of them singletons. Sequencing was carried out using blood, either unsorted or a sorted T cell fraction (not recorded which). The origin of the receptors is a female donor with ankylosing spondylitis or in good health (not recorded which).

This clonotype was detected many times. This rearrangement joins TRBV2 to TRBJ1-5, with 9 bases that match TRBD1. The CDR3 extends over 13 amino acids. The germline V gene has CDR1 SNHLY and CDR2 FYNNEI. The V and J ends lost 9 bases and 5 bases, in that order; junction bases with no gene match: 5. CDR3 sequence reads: CASGQGLDQPQHF. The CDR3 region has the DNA TGTGCCAGTGGACAGGGGCTGGATCAGCCCCAGCATTTT.

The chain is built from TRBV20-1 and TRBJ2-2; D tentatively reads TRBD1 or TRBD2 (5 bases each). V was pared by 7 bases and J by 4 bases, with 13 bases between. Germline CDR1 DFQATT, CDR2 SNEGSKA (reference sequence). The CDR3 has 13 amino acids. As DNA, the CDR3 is TGCAGTGGTTTCGGGGCCAGCACCGGGGAGCTGTTTTTT. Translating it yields CSGFGASTGELFF.

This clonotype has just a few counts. This CDR3 is CASSLDFDEQYF. The CDR3 DNA follows: TGTGCCAGCAGCCTTGACTTCGACGAGCAGTACTTC. The rearrangement links TRBV7-9 to TRBJ2-7; unclear D gene. Trimming shortened V by 5 bases and J by 5 bases, and 10 bases separated the two germline ends. This CDR3 spans 12 amino acids. The germline CDR1 and CDR2 sequences are SEHNR and FQNEAQ (reference sequence).

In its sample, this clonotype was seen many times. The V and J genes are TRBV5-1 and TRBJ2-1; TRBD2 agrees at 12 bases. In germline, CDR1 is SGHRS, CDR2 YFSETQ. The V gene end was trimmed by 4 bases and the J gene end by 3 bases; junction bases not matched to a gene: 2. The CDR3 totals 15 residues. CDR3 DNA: TGCGCCAGCAGCGAACTAGCGGGGGGCTACAATGAGCAGTTCTTC. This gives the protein CASSELAGGYNEQFF.

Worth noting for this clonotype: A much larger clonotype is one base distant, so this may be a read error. This chain's CDR3 is CASRLAGSAYNEQFF. The DNA for the CDR3 is TGTGCCAGCAGACTAGCGGGGAGCGCCTACAATGAGCAGTTCTTC. This rearrangement joins TRBV7-9 to TRBJ2-1, with 10 nucleotides matching TRBD2. Losses at the gene ends were 6 bases for V and 2 bases for J; bases not matched to a gene: 4. CDR1 and CDR2 (germline): SEHNR, FQNEAQ (reference sequence). This CDR3 region has 15 residues.

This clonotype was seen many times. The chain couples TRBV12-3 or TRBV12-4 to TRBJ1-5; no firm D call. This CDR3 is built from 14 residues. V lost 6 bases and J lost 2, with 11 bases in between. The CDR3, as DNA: TGTGCCAGCAGCGGTCCGCCGGGCAATCAGCCCCAGCATTTT. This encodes CASSGPPGNQPQHF.

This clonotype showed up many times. The CDR3 is CASSFSAGLAVADTQYF. The CDR3 DNA is TGTGCCAGCAGTTTCTCTGCAGGACTAGCGGTAGCGGATACGCAGTATTTT. The rearrangement links TRBV12-3 or TRBV12-4 to TRBJ2-3; 10 nucleotides line up with TRBD2. Trimming cost V 3 bases and J 6 bases; bases outside gene matches: 12. This CDR3 contains 17 residues.

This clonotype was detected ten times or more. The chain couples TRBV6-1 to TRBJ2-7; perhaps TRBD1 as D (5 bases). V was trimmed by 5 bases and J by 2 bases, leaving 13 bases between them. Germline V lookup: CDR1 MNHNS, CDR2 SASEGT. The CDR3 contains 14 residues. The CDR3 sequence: CASSRGSNPYEQYF. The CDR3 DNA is TGTGCCAGCAGTAGGGGTTCTAATCCCTACGAGCAGTACTTC.

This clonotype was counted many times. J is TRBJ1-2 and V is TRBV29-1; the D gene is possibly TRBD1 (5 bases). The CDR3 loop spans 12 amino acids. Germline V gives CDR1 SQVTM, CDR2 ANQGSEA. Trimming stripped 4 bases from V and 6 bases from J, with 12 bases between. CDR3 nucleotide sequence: TGCAGCGTTGCTGTCGGGGCCGATGGCTACACCTTC. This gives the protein CSVAVGADGYTF.

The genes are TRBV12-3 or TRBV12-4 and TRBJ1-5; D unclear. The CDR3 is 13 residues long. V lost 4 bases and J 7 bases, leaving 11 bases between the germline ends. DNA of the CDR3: TGTGCCAGCAGTTCACGGGAGAGGCAGCCCCAGCATTTT. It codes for CASSSRERQPQHF.

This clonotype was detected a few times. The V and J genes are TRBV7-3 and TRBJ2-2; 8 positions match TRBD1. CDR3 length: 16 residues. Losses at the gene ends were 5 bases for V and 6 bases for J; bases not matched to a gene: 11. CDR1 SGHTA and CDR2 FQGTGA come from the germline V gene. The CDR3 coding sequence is TGTGCCAGCAGCGCCTCCCGACAGGGGAGATCCGGGGAGCTGTTTTTT. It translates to CASSASRQGRSGELFF. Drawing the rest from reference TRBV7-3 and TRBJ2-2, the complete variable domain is GAGVSQTPSNKVTEKGKYVELRCDPISGHTALYWYRQSLGQGPEFLIYFQGTGAADDSGLPNDRFFAVRPEGSVSTLKIQRTERGDSAVYLCASSASRQGRSGELFFGEGSRLTVL.

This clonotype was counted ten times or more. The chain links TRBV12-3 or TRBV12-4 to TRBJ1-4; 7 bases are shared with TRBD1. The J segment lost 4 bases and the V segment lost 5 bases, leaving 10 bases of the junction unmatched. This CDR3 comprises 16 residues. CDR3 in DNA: TGTGCCAGCAGTCCCGGGACAGCCATTGTTAATGAAAAACTGTTTTTT. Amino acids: CASSPGTAIVNEKLFF.

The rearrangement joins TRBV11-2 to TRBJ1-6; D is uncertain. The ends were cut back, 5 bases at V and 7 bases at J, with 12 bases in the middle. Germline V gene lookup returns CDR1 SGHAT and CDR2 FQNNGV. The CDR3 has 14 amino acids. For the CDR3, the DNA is TGTGCCAGCAGCCTCAGAAGGGTAAATTCACCCCTCCACTTT. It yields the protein CASSLRRVNSPLHF. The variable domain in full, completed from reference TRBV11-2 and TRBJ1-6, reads EAGVAQSPRYKIIEKRQSVAFWCNPISGHATLYWYQQILGQGPKLLIQFQNNGVVDDSQLPKDRFSAERLKGVDSTLKIQPAKLEDSAVYLCASSLRRVNSPLHFGNGTRLTVT.

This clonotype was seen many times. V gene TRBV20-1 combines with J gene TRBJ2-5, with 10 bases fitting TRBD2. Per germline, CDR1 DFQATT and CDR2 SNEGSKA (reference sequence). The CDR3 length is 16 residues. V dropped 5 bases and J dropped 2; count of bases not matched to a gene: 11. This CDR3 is CSAASLAGSRQETQYF. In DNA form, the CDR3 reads TGCAGTGCTGCCTCACTAGCGGGAAGTAGACAAGAGACCCAGTACTTC.

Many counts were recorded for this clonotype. The CDR3 spells CASSLVPSGGAYEQYF. CDR3 nucleotides: TGCGCCAGCAGCTTGGTACCTAGCGGGGGGGCCTACGAGCAGTACTTC. The V and J genes are TRBV5-1 and TRBJ2-7; 12 nucleotides align to TRBD2. V lost 0 bases, J lost 2 bases, and 3 bases stayed unmatched. This CDR3 has 16 residues. Germline loops: CDR1 SGHRS, CDR2 YFSETQ. Drawing the rest from reference TRBV5-1 and TRBJ2-7, the complete variable domain is KAGVTQTPRYLIKTRGQQVTLSCSPISGHRSVSWYQQTPGQGLQFLFEYFSETQRNKGNFPGRFSGRQFSNSRSEMNVSTLELGDSALYLCASSLVPSGGAYEQYFGPGTRLTVT.

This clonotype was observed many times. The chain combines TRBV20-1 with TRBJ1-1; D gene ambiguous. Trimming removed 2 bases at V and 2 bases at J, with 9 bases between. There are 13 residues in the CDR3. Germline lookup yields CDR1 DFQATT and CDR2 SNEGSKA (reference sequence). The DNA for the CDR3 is TGCAGTGCTAGAAGGACGGATAACACTGAAGCTTTCTTT. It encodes CSARRTDNTEAFF.

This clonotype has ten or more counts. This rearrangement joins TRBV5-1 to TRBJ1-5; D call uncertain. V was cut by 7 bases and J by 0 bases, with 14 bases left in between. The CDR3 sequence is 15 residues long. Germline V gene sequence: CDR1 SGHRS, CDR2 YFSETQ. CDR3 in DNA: TGCGCCAGCCGACTCGACGGATCTAGCAATCAGCCCCAGCATTTT. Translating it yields CASRLDGSSNQPQHF.

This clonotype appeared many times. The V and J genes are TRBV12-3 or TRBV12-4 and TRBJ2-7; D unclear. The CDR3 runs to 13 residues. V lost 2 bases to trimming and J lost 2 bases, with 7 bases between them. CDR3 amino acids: CASSLSQAYEQYF. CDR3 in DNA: TGTGCCAGCAGTTTAAGTCAGGCCTACGAGCAGTACTTC.

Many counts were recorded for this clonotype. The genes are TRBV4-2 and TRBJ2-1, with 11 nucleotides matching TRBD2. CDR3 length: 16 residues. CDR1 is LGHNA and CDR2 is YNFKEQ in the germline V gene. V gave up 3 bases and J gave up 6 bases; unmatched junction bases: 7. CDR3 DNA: TGTGCCAGCAGCCAGGGTCCGGGACTAGCGGCCAATGAGCAGTTCTTC. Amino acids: CASSQGPGLAANEQFF.

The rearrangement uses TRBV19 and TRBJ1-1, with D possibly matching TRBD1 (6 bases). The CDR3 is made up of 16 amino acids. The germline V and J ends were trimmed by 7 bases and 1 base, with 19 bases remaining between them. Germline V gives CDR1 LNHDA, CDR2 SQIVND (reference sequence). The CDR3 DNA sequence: TGTGCCAGTACCGATTCGGGGGGCTCCCCGAACACTGAAGCTTTCTTT. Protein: CASTDSGGSPNTEAFF.

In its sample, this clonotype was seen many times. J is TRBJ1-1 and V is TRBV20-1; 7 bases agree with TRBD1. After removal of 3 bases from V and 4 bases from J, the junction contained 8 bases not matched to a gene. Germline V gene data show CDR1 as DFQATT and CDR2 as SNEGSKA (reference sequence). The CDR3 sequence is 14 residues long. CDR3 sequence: CSASGTEQVTEAFF. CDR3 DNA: TGCAGTGCTAGTGGGACAGAGCAAGTCACTGAAGCTTTCTTT.

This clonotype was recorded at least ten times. The CDR3 loop reads CSARGPDTQYF. CDR3 DNA: TGCAGTGCAAGGGGTCCAGATACGCAGTATTTT. The chain joins TRBV20-1 to TRBJ2-3; a weak D match, TRBD1 (5 bases). This CDR3 region has 11 residues. The V end was cut by 6 bases, the J end by 4 bases, with 8 bases between. Germline loops: CDR1 DFQATT, CDR2 SNEGSKA (reference sequence).

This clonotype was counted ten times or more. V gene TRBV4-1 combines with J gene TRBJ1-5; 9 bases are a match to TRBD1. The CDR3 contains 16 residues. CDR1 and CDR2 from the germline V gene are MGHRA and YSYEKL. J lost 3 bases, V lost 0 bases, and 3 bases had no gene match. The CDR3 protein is CASSQERDRANQPQHF. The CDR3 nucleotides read TGCGCCAGCAGCCAAGAGAGGGACAGGGCCAATCAGCCCCAGCATTTT.

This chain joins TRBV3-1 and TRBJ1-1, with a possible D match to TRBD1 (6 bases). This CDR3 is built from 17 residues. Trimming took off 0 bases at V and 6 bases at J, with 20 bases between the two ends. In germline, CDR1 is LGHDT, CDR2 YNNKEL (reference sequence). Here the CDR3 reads CASSQDIRGPGGAEAFF. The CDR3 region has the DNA TGTGCCAGCAGCCAAGATATTCGGGGTCCGGGGGGCGCTGAAGCTTTCTTT.

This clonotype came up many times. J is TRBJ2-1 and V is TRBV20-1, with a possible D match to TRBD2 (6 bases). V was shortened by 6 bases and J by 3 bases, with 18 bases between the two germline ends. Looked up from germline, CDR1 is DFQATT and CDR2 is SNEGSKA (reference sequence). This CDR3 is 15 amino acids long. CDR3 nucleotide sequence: TGCAGTGCCCGTTTAGGCGGGACCCGCTACAATGAGCAGTTCTTC. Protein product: CSARLGGTRYNEQFF.

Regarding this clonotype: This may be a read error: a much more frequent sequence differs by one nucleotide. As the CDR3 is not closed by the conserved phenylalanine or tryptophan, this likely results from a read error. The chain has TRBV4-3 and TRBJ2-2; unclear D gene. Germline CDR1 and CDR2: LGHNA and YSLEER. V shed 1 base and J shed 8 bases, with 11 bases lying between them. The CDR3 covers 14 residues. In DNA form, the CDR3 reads TGCGCCAGCAGCCAAGGGGCCCAGCGAGGGGAGCTGTTTTCT. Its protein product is CASSQGAQRGELFS.